These 30 T cell receptor beta chains came from one sample sequenced in a study of naive and memory T cell subsets. An equimolar mix of two oligonucleotides served as the beta constant-region primer for TRBC1 and TRBC2. One entry per CDR3 protein, called by TCRdb with MiXCR from the UMI-ligation and nested PCR reads. This table has 150,000 or so distinct CDR3 sequences, more than 15% appearing once. The sequenced material came from naive CD4+ T cells from blood. The receptor set was obtained from a human donor in good health.

This clonotype was picked up a small number of times. The chain couples TRBV5-8 to TRBJ2-7; D gene uncertain. Trimming left V 3 bases short and J 7 bases short, with 8 bases between. CDR1 is SGHTS, CDR2 YDEGEE, per germline. The CDR3 consists of 11 residues. The CDR3 loop is CASSSTREQYF. The DNA for the CDR3 is TGTGCCAGCAGCTCGACGCGGGAGCAGTACTTC.

The genes are TRBV6-5 and TRBJ1-6; 7 bases match TRBD1. V lost 5 bases and J lost 8; bases outside the gene matches: 6. The CDR3 is 14 amino acids. Germline loops: CDR1 MNHEY, CDR2 SVGAGI. The CDR3 DNA follows: TGTGCCAGCAGTCGGACAGGAACCGATTCACCCCTCCACTTT. Its protein is CASSRTGTDSPLHF.

The V call is TRBV6-2 or TRBV6-3, the J call TRBJ1-1; D might be TRBD1 (6 bases). This CDR3 is built from 13 residues. V lost 8 bases to trimming and J lost 3 bases, with 13 bases between them. Germline V gene lookup returns CDR1 MNHEY and CDR2 SVGEGT. The CDR3 loop is CASLGGAYTEAFF. The CDR3 coding sequence is TGTGCCAGCTTGGGGGGGGCATACACTGAAGCTTTCTTT.

This clonotype was recorded many times. V gene TRBV6-5 combines with J gene TRBJ2-3, with 7 bases matching TRBD1. V was pared by 6 bases and J by 5 bases, with 14 bases of the junction left unmatched. The CDR3 covers 16 residues. CDR1 is MNHEY, CDR2 SVGAGI, per germline. DNA for the CDR3: TGTGCCAGCAGCCGCGTCCTGACAGGGCCTGGAGATACGCAGTATTTT. Translated: CASSRVLTGPGDTQYF.

This chain connects TRBV6-5 to TRBJ1-2; 9 bases are shared with TRBD1. CDR3 length: 15 amino acids. Unmatched junction bases numbered 8, after V lost 7 bases and J lost 2 bases. Germline V gene lookup returns CDR1 MNHEY and CDR2 SVGAGI. CDR3 in DNA: TGTGCCAGCACCCAAGGACAGGGGATAAACTATGGCTACACCTTC. Amino acids: CASTQGQGINYGYTF.

The chain is built from TRBV7-2 and TRBJ2-3, with no clear D. CDR3 size: 15 residues. Germline loops: CDR1 SGHTA, CDR2 FQGNSA. The ends were cut back, 3 bases at V and 0 bases at J, with 10 bases in the middle. CDR3 in amino acids: CASSFQSESTDTQYF. The CDR3 bases are TGTGCCAGCAGCTTTCAGTCGGAAAGCACAGATACGCAGTATTTT.

The J gene is TRBJ2-7, the V gene TRBV15; perhaps TRBD1 as D (8 bases). Trimming pared 1 base from V and 6 bases from J, leaving 19 bases between. CDR3 length equals 16 residues. Germline CDR1 reads LNHNV; CDR2 reads YYDKDF (reference sequence). CDR3 residues: CATSRGGTGGGGEQYF. The CDR3 DNA reads TGTGCCACCAGCAGAGGGGGGACAGGAGGCGGGGGCGAGCAGTACTTC.

The CDR3 region has the DNA TGTGCCAGCAGTTGGACAGGAAGGGGCAACCCTGAAGCTTTCTTT. Its translation: CASSWTGRGNPEAFF. The genes are TRBV5-8 and TRBJ1-1; 7 bases are a match to TRBD1. The length of the CDR3 is 15 residues. V shed 5 bases, J shed 6 bases, and the junction held 13 bases outside the gene matches. CDR1 and CDR2 from the germline V gene are SGHTS and YDEGEE.

The chain links TRBV7-2 to TRBJ2-3; D might be TRBD2 (6 bases). The germline V gene has CDR1 SGHTA and CDR2 FQGNSA. CDR3 length: 20 residues. Deletions cut 5 bases from V and 1 base from J, with 28 bases between. CDR3: CASSRQWRAVTLPGTDTQYF. The CDR3 nucleotides are TGTGCCAGCAGCCGACAGTGGAGGGCCGTCACCCTTCCGGGCACAGATACGCAGTATTTT.

The chain combines TRBV5-1 with TRBJ2-2; D not certain. The CDR3 consists of 16 residues. V was pared by 4 bases and J by 4 bases, with 17 bases between. Germline-derived CDR1 and CDR2 are SGHRS and YFSETQ. CDR3 sequence: CASSIRSNTGTGELFF. In nucleotides, the CDR3 is TGCGCCAGCAGCATAAGGTCCAATACGGGCACCGGGGAGCTGTTTTTT. Looking up the rest from reference TRBV5-1 and TRBJ2-2 gives the full variable domain: KAGVTQTPRYLIKTRGQQVTLSCSPISGHRSVSWYQQTPGQGLQFLFEYFSETQRNKGNFPGRFSGRQFSNSRSEMNVSTLELGDSALYLCASSIRSNTGTGELFFGEGSRLTVL.

The gene calls are TRBV5-1 and TRBJ1-1; a weak D match, TRBD1 (5 bases). The CDR3 has 15 amino acids. The V end lost 1 base, the J end lost 6 bases, and 16 bases lay between the germline ends. Germline CDR1 reads SGHRS; CDR2 reads YFSETQ. The CDR3 DNA is TGCGCCAGCAGCTTGTTTGGAGGGGAATATGCTGAAGCTTTCTTT. The encoded protein is CASSLFGGEYAEAFF.

This clonotype was detected only a few times. The chain recombines TRBV6-2 or TRBV6-3 with TRBJ1-1; D is unresolved. The germline gives CDR1 MNHEY, CDR2 SVGEGT. V dropped 7 bases and J dropped 5 bases, with 17 bases sitting between them. The CDR3 totals 14 residues. The DNA for the CDR3 is TGTGCCAGCACCAAAGACCCTCCGGGAACTGAAGCTTTCTTT. Translating gives CASTKDPPGTEAFF.

The sample holds a few counts of this clonotype. The chain uses TRBV13 and TRBJ1-2; the D is unclear. The CDR3 is 14 amino acids. The V end lost 4 bases, the J end lost 9 bases, and 18 bases lay between the germline ends. CDR1 is PRHDT and CDR2 is FYEKMQ in the germline V gene (reference sequence). CDR3 loop: CASSSSLLRVSYTF. CDR3 coding DNA: TGTGCCAGCAGCTCGTCTCTCCTAAGGGTTAGCTACACCTTC.

This clonotype was counted many times. J is TRBJ1-6 and V is TRBV20-1; D may be TRBD1 (5 bases). Trimming left V 6 bases short and J 9 bases short, with 18 bases between. CDR3 length: 14 residues. Looked up from germline, CDR1 is DFQATT and CDR2 is SNEGSKA (reference sequence). The CDR3 protein is CSALDSLGISPLHF. DNA for the CDR3: TGCAGTGCCCTTGACAGTCTCGGGATTTCACCCCTCCACTTT.

The genes are TRBV4-2 and TRBJ2-7, with 7 nucleotides matching TRBD1. From germline, CDR1 is LGHNA and CDR2 YNFKEQ. This CDR3 spans 15 amino acids. J lost 2 bases, V lost 4 bases, and 8 bases had no gene match. This chain's CDR3 is CASSPVGTATYEQYF. CDR3 sequence (DNA): TGTGCCAGCAGCCCAGTGGGGACAGCCACCTACGAGCAGTACTTC.

This chain connects TRBV7-3 to TRBJ2-7; D ambiguous. The V end lost 5 bases, the J end lost 5 bases, and 16 bases lay between the germline ends. This CDR3 has 14 residues. Germline V gives CDR1 SGHTA, CDR2 FQGTGA. As DNA, the CDR3 is TGTGCCAGCAGCCCCCAACACTCCAGCCACGAGCAGTACTTC. Translating it yields CASSPQHSSHEQYF.

This clonotype came up a few times. This chain joins TRBV6-1 and TRBJ2-1, with 10 bases matching TRBD2. Losses at the gene ends were 2 bases for V and 9 bases for J; bases not matched to a gene: 7. CDR3 length equals 15 residues. Germline loops: CDR1 MNHNS, CDR2 SASEGT. This chain's CDR3 is CASSERAGGPSEQFF. As DNA, the CDR3 is TGTGCCAGCAGTGAAAGAGCGGGAGGGCCTAGTGAGCAGTTCTTC.

The gene calls are TRBV3-1 and TRBJ2-7, with a possible D match to TRBD1 (6 bases). The CDR3 totals 14 residues. CDR1 and CDR2 from the germline V gene are LGHDT and YNNKEL (reference sequence). With 8 bases removed from V and 2 bases from J, the gap between germline ends came to 16 bases. In DNA form, the CDR3 reads TGTGCCAGCGGCAACCGTGACAGGCCCTACGAGCAGTACTTC. This translates into CASGNRDRPYEQYF.

The genes are TRBV6-5 and TRBJ2-2, with a weak D call TRBD2 (6 bases). CDR1 is MNHEY and CDR2 is SVGAGI in the germline V gene. This CDR3 has 17 amino acids. Deletions cut 5 bases from V and 4 bases from J, with 20 bases between. CDR3 DNA sequence: TGTGCCAGCAGTCCATCACCGGGACTGGCTCCCACCGGGGAGCTGTTTTTT. Translated, it gives CASSPSPGLAPTGELFF.

The chain joins TRBV7-9 to TRBJ2-2, with no clear D. The CDR3 covers 11 residues. Trimming stripped 4 bases from V and 4 bases from J, with 1 base between. CDR1 and CDR2 from the germline V gene are SEHNR and FQNEAQ (reference sequence). CDR3 in DNA: TGTGCCAGCAGCTCCACCGGGGAGCTGTTTTTT. Translation: CASSSTGELFF.

This clonotype was picked up a small number of times. An end of the junction differs from the germline gene, which may be a read error. The rearrangement uses TRBV5-5 and TRBJ2-7; D unresolved. Germline V lookup: CDR1 SGHKS, CDR2 YYEKEE (reference sequence). The CDR3 is 12 residues long. The CDR3 nucleotides read TGTGCCAGCAGCCTAGGACCGGACGGAGAGTTCTTC. Protein product: CASSLGPDGEFF.

This clonotype appeared a few times. The chain combines TRBV29-1 with TRBJ1-4; the match to TRBD1 covers 7 bases. CDR1 and CDR2 from the germline V gene are SQVTM and ANQGSEA. The CDR3 has 12 residues. V trimming: 3 bases; J trimming: 5 bases; junction bases outside the gene matches: 0. The CDR3 reads CSVDRGNEKLFF. The CDR3, as DNA: TGCAGCGTTGACAGGGGGAATGAAAAACTGTTTTTT.

J is TRBJ2-5 and V is TRBV4-3, with D uncertain. This CDR3 is 13 amino acids long. Per the germline V gene, CDR1 is LGHNA and CDR2 is YSLEER. Trimming left V 1 base short and J 5 bases short, with 8 bases between. DNA for the CDR3: TGCGCCAGCAGCCAAGGGATACGGGAGACCCAGTACTTC. This gives the protein CASSQGIRETQYF.

This clonotype was picked up a small number of times. The gene calls are TRBV7-2 and TRBJ2-5; 7 bases fit TRBD1. The V and J ends lost 5 bases and 2 bases, in that order; junction bases with no gene match: 5. The CDR3 extends over 14 amino acids. Germline CDR1 SGHTA, CDR2 FQGNSA. The CDR3 reads CASSARQGQETQYF. CDR3 nucleotide sequence: TGTGCCAGCAGCGCCCGACAGGGACAAGAGACCCAGTACTTC.

The chain carries TRBV5-1 and TRBJ2-2, with TRBD1 identical over 7 bases. V lost 7 bases, J lost 0 bases, and 6 bases stayed unmatched. In germline, CDR1 is SGHRS, CDR2 YFSETQ. The CDR3 is 15 residues long. For the CDR3, the DNA is TGCGCCAGCCTCCCCGGGACAGCGAACACCGGGGAGCTGTTTTTT. Protein sequence: CASLPGTANTGELFF.

V is TRBV25-1 and J is TRBJ2-2; D not certain. Germline CDR1 and CDR2: MGHDK and SYGVNS. CDR3 size: 17 residues. Trimming removed 1 base at V and 4 bases at J, with 16 bases between. The CDR3 protein is CASSEFGVLGVTGELFF. CDR3 DNA sequence: TGTGCCAGCAGTGAATTCGGCGTTCTAGGTGTCACCGGGGAGCTGTTTTTT.

The sample holds a few counts of this clonotype. The rearrangement joins TRBV18 to TRBJ2-7; a weak D match, TRBD1 (5 bases). Germline-derived CDR1 and CDR2 are KGHSH and LQKENI. This CDR3 has 14 amino acids. The V and J ends lost 0 bases and 1 base respectively, with 7 bases between them. CDR3 amino acids: CASSPPAGSYEQYF. The CDR3, as DNA: TGTGCCAGCTCACCACCGGCAGGGTCCTACGAGCAGTACTTC.

This clonotype was counted a few times. The chain has TRBV12-3 or TRBV12-4 and TRBJ1-1; no clear D. V lost 3 bases, J lost 1 base, and 6 bases lay in between. The CDR3 sequence is 13 residues long. The CDR3 loop reads CASSLMGNTEAFF. The DNA for the CDR3 is TGTGCCAGCAGTTTGATGGGGAACACTGAAGCTTTCTTT.

This clonotype was seen more than once but under ten times. The V gene is TRBV20-1, the J gene TRBJ2-7, with D perhaps assigned TRBD1 or TRBD2 (5 bases each). The CDR3 extends over 13 amino acids. Per the germline V gene, CDR1 is DFQATT and CDR2 is SNEGSKA (reference sequence). V gave up 6 bases and J gave up 4 bases, with 16 bases separating them. CDR3 sequence reads: CSARYTGAYEQYF. CDR3 in DNA: TGCAGTGCAAGATATACCGGGGCTTACGAGCAGTACTTC.

This clonotype was picked up a small number of times. The V and J genes are TRBV10-3 and TRBJ2-7; D gene ambiguous. The germline gives CDR1 ENHRY, CDR2 SYGVKD. V was cut by 0 bases and J by 2 bases, with 11 bases left in between. The CDR3 totals 15 residues. CDR3 residues: CAISESWAVTYEQYF. In DNA, the CDR3 is TGTGCCATCAGTGAGTCGTGGGCGGTAACCTACGAGCAGTACTTC.